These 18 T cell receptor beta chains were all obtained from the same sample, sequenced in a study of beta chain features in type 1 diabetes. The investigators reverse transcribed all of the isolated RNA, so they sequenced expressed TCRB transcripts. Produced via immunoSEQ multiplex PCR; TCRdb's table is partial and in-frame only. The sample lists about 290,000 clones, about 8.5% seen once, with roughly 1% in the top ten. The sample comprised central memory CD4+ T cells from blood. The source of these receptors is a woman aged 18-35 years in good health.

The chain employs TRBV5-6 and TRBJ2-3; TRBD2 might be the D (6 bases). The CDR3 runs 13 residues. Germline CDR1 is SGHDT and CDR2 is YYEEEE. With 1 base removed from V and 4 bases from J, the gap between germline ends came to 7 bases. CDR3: CASSLSGADTQYF. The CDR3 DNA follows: TGTGCCAGCAGCTTGTCGGGGGCAGATACGCAGTATTTT. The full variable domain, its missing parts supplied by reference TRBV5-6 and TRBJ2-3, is DAGVTQSPTHLIKTRGQQVTLRCSPKSGHDTVSWYQQALGQGPQFIFQYYEEEERQRGNFPDRFSGHQFPNYSSELNVNALLLGDSALYLCASSLSGADTQYFGPGTRLTVL.

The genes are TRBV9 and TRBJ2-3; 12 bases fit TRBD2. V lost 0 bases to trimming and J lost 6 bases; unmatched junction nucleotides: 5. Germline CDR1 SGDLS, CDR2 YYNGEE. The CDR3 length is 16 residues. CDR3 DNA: TGTGCCAGCAGCGTAGGATCTAGCGGGGGGGCGGATACGCAGTATTTT. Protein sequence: CASSVGSSGGADTQYF.

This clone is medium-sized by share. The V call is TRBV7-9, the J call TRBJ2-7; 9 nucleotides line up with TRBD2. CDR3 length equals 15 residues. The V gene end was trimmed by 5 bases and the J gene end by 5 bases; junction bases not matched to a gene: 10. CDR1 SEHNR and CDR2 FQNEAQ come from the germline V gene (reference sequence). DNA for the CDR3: TGTGCCAGCAGCCAAGGCCCGCGGACTAGCGACGAGCAGTACTTC. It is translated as CASSQGPRTSDEQYF.

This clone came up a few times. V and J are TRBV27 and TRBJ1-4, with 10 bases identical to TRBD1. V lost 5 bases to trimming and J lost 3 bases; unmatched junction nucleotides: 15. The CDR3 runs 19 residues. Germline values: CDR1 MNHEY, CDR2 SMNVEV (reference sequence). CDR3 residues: CASSLPRTGGWRSNEKLFF. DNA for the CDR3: TGTGCCAGCAGTCTTCCACGGACAGGGGGGTGGCGGTCTAATGAAAAACTGTTTTTT.

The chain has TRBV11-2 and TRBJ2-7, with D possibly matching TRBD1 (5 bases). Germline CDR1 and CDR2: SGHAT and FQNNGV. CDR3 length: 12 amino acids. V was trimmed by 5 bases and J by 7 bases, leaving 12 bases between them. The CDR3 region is CASSPRKGEQYF. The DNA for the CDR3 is TGTGCCAGCAGCCCAAGGAAGGGGGAGCAGTACTTC.

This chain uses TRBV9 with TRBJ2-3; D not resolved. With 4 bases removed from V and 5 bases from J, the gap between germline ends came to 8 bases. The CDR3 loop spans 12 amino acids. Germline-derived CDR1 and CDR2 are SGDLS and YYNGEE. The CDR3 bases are TGTGCCAGCAGCCTGGAGCTAGATACGCAGTATTTT. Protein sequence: CASSLELDTQYF. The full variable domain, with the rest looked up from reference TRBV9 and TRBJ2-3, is DSGVTQTPKHLITATGQRVTLRCSPRSGDLSVYWYQQSLDQGLQFLIQYYNGEERAKGNILERFSAQQFPDLHSELNLSSLELGDSALYFCASSLELDTQYFGPGTRLTVL.

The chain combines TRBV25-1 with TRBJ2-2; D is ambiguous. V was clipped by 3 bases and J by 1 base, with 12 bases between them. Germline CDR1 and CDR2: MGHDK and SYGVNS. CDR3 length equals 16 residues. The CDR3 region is CASSDSTPRNTGELFF. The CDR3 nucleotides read TGTGCCAGCAGTGATTCAACCCCCCGGAACACCGGGGAGCTGTTTTTT.

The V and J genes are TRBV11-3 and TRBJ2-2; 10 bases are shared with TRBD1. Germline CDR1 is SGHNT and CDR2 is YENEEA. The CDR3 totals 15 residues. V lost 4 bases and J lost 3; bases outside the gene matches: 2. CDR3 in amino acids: CASSSGTGDTGELFF. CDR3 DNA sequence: TGTGCCAGCAGCTCCGGGACAGGGGACACCGGGGAGCTGTTTTTT. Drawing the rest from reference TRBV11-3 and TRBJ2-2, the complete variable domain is EAGVVQSPRYKIIEKKQPVAFWCNPISGHNTLYWYLQNLGQGPELLIRYENEEAVDDSQLPKDRFSAERLKGVDSTLKIQPAELGDSAVYLCASSSGTGDTGELFFGEGSRLTVL.

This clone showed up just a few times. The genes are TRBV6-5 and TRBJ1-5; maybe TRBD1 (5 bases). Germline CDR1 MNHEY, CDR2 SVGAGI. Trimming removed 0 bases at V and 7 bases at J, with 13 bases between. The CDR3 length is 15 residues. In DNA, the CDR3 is TGTGCCAGCAGTTACTCGGGGGGATACGGGCAGCCCCAGCATTTT. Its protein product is CASSYSGGYGQPQHF.

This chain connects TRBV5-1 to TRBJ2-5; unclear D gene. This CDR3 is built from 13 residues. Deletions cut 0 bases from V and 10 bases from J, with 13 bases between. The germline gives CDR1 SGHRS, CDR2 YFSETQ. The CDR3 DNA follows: TGCGCCAGCAGCTTGGACCTGATTGGTGACCAGTACTTC. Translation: CASSLDLIGDQYF.

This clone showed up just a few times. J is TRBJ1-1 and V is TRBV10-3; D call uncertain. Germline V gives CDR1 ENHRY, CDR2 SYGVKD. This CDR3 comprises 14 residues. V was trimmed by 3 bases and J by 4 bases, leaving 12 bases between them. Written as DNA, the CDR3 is TGTGCCATCAGTGAATATATGGAAGGCACTGAAGCTTTCTTT. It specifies CAISEYMEGTEAFF.

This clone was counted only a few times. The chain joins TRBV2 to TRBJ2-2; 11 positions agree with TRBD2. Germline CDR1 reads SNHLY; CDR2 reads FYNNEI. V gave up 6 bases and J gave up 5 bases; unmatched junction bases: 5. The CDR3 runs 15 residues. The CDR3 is CASSATSGTTGELFF. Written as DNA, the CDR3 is TGTGCCAGCAGCGCGACTAGCGGGACTACCGGGGAGCTGTTTTTT. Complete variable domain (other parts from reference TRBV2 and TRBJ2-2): EPEVTQTPSHQVTQMGQEVILRCVPISNHLYFYWYRQILGQKVEFLVSFYNNEISEKSEIFDDQFSVERPDGSNFTLKIRSTKLEDSAMYFCASSATSGTTGELFFGEGSRLTVL.

The CDR3 reads CASSQELVESQKAFF. In DNA form, the CDR3 reads TGCGCCAGCAGCCAAGAATTAGTGGAGTCCCAGAAGGCTTTCTTT. The chain recombines TRBV4-3 with TRBJ1-1, with D hard to call. The V end lost 0 bases, the J end lost 11 bases, and 19 bases lay between the germline ends. The CDR3 has 15 amino acids. Germline V CDR1 and CDR2: LGHNA, YSLEER.

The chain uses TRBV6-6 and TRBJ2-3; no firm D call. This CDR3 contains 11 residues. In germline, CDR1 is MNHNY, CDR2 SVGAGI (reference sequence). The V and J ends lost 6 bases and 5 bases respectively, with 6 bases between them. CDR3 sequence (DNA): TGTGCCAGCAGCGCAGTAGATACGCAGTATTTT. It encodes CASSAVDTQYF.

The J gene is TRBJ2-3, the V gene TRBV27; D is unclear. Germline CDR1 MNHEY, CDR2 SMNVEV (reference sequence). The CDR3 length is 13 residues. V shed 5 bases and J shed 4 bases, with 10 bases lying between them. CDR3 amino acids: CASSLPCSDTQYF. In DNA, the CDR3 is TGTGCCAGCAGTCTCCCGTGTTCAGATACGCAGTATTTT.

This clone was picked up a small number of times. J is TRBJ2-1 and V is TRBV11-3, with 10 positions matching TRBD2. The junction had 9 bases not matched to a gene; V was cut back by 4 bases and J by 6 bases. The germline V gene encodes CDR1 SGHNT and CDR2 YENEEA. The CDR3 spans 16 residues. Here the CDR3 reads CASSSRAGGLFNEQFF. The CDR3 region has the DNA TGTGCCAGCAGCTCGCGAGCGGGGGGGCTTTTCAATGAGCAGTTCTTC.

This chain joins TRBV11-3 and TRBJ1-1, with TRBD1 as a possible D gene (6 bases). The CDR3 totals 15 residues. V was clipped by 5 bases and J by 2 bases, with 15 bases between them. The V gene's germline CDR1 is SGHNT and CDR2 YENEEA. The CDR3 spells CASSNSRQANTEAFF. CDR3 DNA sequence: TGTGCCAGCAGCAACAGCCGACAGGCTAACACTGAAGCTTTCTTT.

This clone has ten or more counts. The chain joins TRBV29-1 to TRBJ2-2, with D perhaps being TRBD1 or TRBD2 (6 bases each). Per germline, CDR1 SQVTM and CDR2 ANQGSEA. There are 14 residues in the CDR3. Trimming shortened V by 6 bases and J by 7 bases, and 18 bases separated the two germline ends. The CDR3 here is CSVSVWGAHGELFF. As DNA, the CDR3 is TGCAGCGTCTCCGTTTGGGGGGCCCACGGGGAGCTGTTTTTT.